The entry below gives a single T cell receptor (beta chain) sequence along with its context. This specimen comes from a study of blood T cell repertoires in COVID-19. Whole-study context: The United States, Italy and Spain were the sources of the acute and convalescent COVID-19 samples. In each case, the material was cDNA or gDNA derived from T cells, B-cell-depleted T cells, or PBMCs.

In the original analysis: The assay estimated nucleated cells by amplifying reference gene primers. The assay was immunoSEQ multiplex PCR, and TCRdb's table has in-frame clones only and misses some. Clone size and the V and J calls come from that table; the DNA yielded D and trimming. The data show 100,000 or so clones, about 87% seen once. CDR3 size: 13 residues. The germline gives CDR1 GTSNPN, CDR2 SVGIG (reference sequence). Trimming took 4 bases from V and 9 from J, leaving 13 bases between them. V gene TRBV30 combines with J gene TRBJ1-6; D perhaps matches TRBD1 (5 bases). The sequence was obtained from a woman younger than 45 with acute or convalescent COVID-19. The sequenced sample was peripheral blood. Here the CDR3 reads CAWTGREGSPLHF. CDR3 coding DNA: TGTGCCTGGACGGGCAGGGAGGGTTCACCCCTCCACTTT. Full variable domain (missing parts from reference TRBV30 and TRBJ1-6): SQTIHQWPATLVQPVGSPLSLECTVEGTSNPNLYWYRQAAGRGLQLLFYSVGIGQISSEVPQNLSASRPQDRQFILSSKKLLLSDSGFYLCAWTGREGSPLHFGNGTRLTVT.